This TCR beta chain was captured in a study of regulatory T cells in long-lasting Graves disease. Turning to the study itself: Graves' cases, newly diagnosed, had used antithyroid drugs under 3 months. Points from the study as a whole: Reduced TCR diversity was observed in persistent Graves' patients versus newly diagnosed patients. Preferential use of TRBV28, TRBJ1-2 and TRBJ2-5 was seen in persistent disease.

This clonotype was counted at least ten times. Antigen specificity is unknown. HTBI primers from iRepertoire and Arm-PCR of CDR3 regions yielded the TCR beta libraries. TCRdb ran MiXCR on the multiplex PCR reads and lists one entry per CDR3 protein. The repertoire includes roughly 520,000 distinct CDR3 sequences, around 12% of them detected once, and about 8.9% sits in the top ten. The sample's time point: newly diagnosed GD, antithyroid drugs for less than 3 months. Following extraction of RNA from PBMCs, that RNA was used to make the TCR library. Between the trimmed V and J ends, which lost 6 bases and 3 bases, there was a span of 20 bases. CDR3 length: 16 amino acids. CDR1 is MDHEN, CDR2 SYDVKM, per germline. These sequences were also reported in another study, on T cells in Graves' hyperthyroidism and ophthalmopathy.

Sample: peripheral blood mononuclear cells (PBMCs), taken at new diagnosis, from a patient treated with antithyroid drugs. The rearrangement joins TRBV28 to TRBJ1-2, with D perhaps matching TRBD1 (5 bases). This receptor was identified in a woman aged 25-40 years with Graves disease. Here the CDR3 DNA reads TGTGCCAGCAGCCTAGAATGGGGGGTGTCGGACTATGGCTACACCTTC. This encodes CASSLEWGVSDYGYTF.